What follows describes a single TCR beta chain. What it recognizes is unknown. The sample is drawn from a study of blood T cells in healthy people across ages. Study results and caveats: Changes seen in expanded clonotypes were possibly confounded by donor CMV status left unknown.

A J-beta primer mix and a sample-barcoded 5' primer were used in a second PCR of roughly 6 to 12 cycles. TCRdb ran MiXCR on the 5' RACE reads and lists one entry per CDR3 protein. The sample yields approximately 1.5 million distinct CDR3 sequences, approximately 43% seen once. This receptor was taken from a woman between 18 and 29 years old in good health. Sequencing input: blood.

CDR3 sequence reads: CASSPGLQNTEAFF. CDR3 coding DNA: TGTGCCAGCAGCCCGGGACTGCAGAACACTGAAGCTTTCTTT. The chain links TRBV12-3 or TRBV12-4 to TRBJ1-1, with D tentatively TRBD1 (5 bases). V dropped 6 bases and J dropped 1 base, with 12 bases sitting between them. The CDR3 is 14 amino acids.